The 28 T cell receptor beta chains given below trace back to one sample, sequenced in a study of OX40 agonist ivuxolimab in advanced cancers. The method was immunoSEQ multiplex PCR; TCRdb's version includes in-frame clones alone and lacks a portion of them. The profile shows 50,000 to 75,000 clones, about 90% of them singletons. The specimen was CD4+ or CD8+ T cells sorted from blood, collected in a trial of the OX40 agonist ivuxolimab. These receptor sequences come from an adult with an advanced solid tumor such as melanoma, head and neck, liver or kidney cancer.

The V gene is TRBV19, the J gene TRBJ2-1; 8 bases line up with TRBD1. This CDR3 is built from 15 residues. V dropped 7 bases and J dropped 0; count of bases not matched to a gene: 5. The germline V gene has CDR1 LNHDA and CDR2 SQIVND (reference sequence). In nucleotides, the CDR3 is TGTGCCAGTACCATTACAGGGGGCTCCTACAATGAGCAGTTCTTC. Its translation: CASTITGGSYNEQFF.

V usage is TRBV19 and J usage is TRBJ2-1; the D gene is possibly TRBD2 (7 bases). Trimming took off 4 bases at V and 9 bases at J, with 16 bases between the two ends. The CDR3 length is 14 residues. CDR1 LNHDA and CDR2 SQIVND come from the germline V gene (reference sequence). The CDR3 sequence: CASSTSQGRGEQFF. Written as DNA, the CDR3 is TGTGCCAGTAGTACCTCTCAGGGGAGGGGTGAGCAGTTCTTC. The full variable domain, completed using reference TRBV19 and TRBJ2-1, is DGGITQSPKYLFRKEGQNVTLSCEQNLNHDAMYWYRQDPGQGLRLIYYSQIVNDFQKGDIAEGYSVSREKKESFPLTVTSAQKNPTAFYLCASSTSQGRGEQFFGPGTRLTVL.

The CDR3 reads CAIQRALIYQETQYF. In DNA, the CDR3 is TGTGCCATCCAAAGGGCTCTTATATACCAAGAGACCCAGTACTTC. The chain couples TRBV10-3 to TRBJ2-5; D is unclear. The length of the CDR3 is 15 residues. Trimming cost V 8 bases and J 0 bases, with 16 bases left between them. CDR1 and CDR2 from the germline V gene are ENHRY and SYGVKD.

The gene calls are TRBV9 and TRBJ2-1, with D perhaps TRBD2 (6 bases). The CDR3 length is 16 residues. The germline V gene encodes CDR1 SGDLS and CDR2 YYNGEE. V lost 1 base, J lost 1 base, and 12 bases lay in between. CDR3 in DNA: TGTGCCAGCAGCGTAAGGCCGGGGGATTCCTACAATGAGCAGTTCTTC. Its protein is CASSVRPGDSYNEQFF. The whole variable domain, filled in from reference TRBV9 and TRBJ2-1, reads DSGVTQTPKHLITATGQRVTLRCSPRSGDLSVYWYQQSLDQGLQFLIQYYNGEERAKGNILERFSAQQFPDLHSELNLSSLELGDSALYFCASSVRPGDSYNEQFFGPGTRLTVL.

The CDR3 sequence: CASSLAGRGGTQYF. CDR3 in DNA: TGTGCCAGCAGCTTAGCCGGCAGGGGTGGGACCCAGTACTTC. The chain couples TRBV7-9 to TRBJ2-5; a weak D match, TRBD1 (6 bases). The CDR3 has 14 residues. Looked up from germline, CDR1 is SEHNR and CDR2 is FQNEAQ (reference sequence). Trimming cost V 0 bases and J 7 bases, with 12 bases left between them.

The chain recombines TRBV10-1 with TRBJ2-3; TRBD2 matches at 13 bases. This CDR3 region has 14 residues. The V and J ends lost 6 bases and 10 bases, in that order; junction bases with no gene match: 7. Germline V gene data show CDR1 as WNHNN and CDR2 as SYGVQD (reference sequence). This CDR3 is CASSQLAGGDAQYF. The CDR3 DNA reads TGCGCCAGCAGCCAACTAGCGGGAGGGGATGCGCAGTATTTT.

The rearrangement links TRBV4-2 to TRBJ2-1; 10 bases are shared with TRBD2. Germline V gives CDR1 LGHNA, CDR2 YNFKEQ. Germline trimming cut 4 bases from V and 7 bases from J; bases unmatched to any gene: 13. The CDR3 is 17 residues long. CDR3: CASSPGNLAGAVNEQFF. CDR3 coding DNA: TGTGCCAGCAGCCCAGGGAACCTAGCGGGAGCGGTGAATGAGCAGTTCTTC.

The rearrangement joins TRBV5-1 to TRBJ2-2, with TRBD1 identical over 8 bases. Germline V gives CDR1 SGHRS, CDR2 YFSETQ. J lost 4 bases, V lost 6 bases, and 14 bases had no gene match. The CDR3 runs to 17 residues. The CDR3 here is CASNPDRGNDRTGELFF. CDR3 in DNA: TGCGCCAGCAACCCCGACAGGGGAAATGATCGCACCGGGGAGCTGTTTTTT.

The chain combines TRBV6-1 with TRBJ1-6; no clear D gene. Germline V gene lookup returns CDR1 MNHNS and CDR2 SASEGT. Trimming stripped 7 bases from V and 6 bases from J, with 13 bases between. The CDR3 spans 14 residues. The CDR3 coding sequence is TGTGCCAGCAAAGAGGTCCGGGGTAATTCACCCCTCCACTTT. Translated: CASKEVRGNSPLHF.

This chain connects TRBV9 to TRBJ2-5; D not certain. The germline gives CDR1 SGDLS, CDR2 YYNGEE. The CDR3 consists of 12 residues. V was cut by 3 bases and J by 4 bases, with 7 bases left in between. CDR3 bases: TGTGCCAGCAGCGGGGGTGGAGAGACCCAGTACTTC. Protein: CASSGGGETQYF.

The chain employs TRBV6-5 and TRBJ2-3; a possible D gene is TRBD2 (6 bases). The V gene lost 5 bases and the J gene lost 2 bases, with 11 bases spanning the gap. CDR3 length equals 14 residues. Germline CDR1 is MNHEY and CDR2 is SVGAGI. The CDR3 sequence is CASSRTTYTDTQYF. The DNA for the CDR3 is TGTGCCAGCAGTCGGACTACTTACACAGATACGCAGTATTTT.

V usage is TRBV5-1 and J usage is TRBJ1-1, with a tentative D call TRBD1 (6 bases). The CDR3 sequence is 12 residues long. With 0 bases removed from V and 10 bases from J, the gap between germline ends came to 10 bases. Germline V CDR1 and CDR2: SGHRS, YFSETQ. The CDR3 DNA is TGCGCCAGCAGCTTGGCTGGGGGCGGAGCTTTCTTT. Translation: CASSLAGGGAFF. The full variable domain, with the rest looked up from reference TRBV5-1 and TRBJ1-1, is KAGVTQTPRYLIKTRGQQVTLSCSPISGHRSVSWYQQTPGQGLQFLFEYFSETQRNKGNFPGRFSGRQFSNSRSEMNVSTLELGDSALYLCASSLAGGGAFFGQGTRLTVV.

The chain links TRBV10-3 to TRBJ2-7; D tentatively fits TRBD1 or TRBD2 (6 bases each). The CDR3 sequence is 16 residues long. Trimming shortened V by 3 bases and J by 6 bases, and 21 bases separated the two germline ends. Germline V lookup: CDR1 ENHRY, CDR2 SYGVKD. CDR3 amino acids: CAISDHGLQRGAEQYF. The CDR3 DNA is TGTGCCATCAGTGACCACGGGCTCCAAAGGGGGGCCGAGCAGTACTTC.

The chain has TRBV7-9 and TRBJ2-1, with 10 bases identical to TRBD2. This CDR3 is 16 amino acids long. Germline V gives CDR1 SEHNR, CDR2 FQNEAQ (reference sequence). J lost 9 bases, V lost 5 bases, and 13 bases had no gene match. The CDR3 loop is CASSVMGLAIVCEQFF. The CDR3 coding sequence is TGTGCCAGCAGCGTAATGGGACTAGCGATAGTCTGTGAGCAGTTCTTC. Using reference TRBV7-9 and TRBJ2-1 for the parts outside the CDR3, the full variable domain is DTGVSQNPRHKITKRGQNVTFRCDPISEHNRLYWYRQTLGQGPEFLTYFQNEAQLEKSRLLSDRFSAERPKGSFSTLEIQRTEQGDSAMYLCASSVMGLAIVCEQFFGPGTRLTVL.

This chain uses TRBV18 with TRBJ1-4; tentative D call: TRBD1 (5 bases). Trimming stripped 3 bases from V and 5 bases from J, with 13 bases between. The V gene's germline CDR1 is KGHSH and CDR2 LQKENI. This CDR3 comprises 15 residues. CDR3 loop: CASSPGALRNEKLFF. In DNA, the CDR3 is TGTGCCAGCTCACCCGGGGCACTTAGGAATGAAAAACTGTTTTTT.

The chain has TRBV6-6 and TRBJ2-7, with D possibly being TRBD2 (6 bases). This CDR3 spans 16 amino acids. The germline V gene has CDR1 MNHNY and CDR2 SVGAGI (reference sequence). V lost 6 bases and J 2 bases, leaving 20 bases between the germline ends. CDR3 amino acids: CASRDPRLATAYEQYF. Written as DNA, the CDR3 is TGTGCCAGCAGGGACCCCCGGCTAGCGACGGCCTACGAGCAGTACTTC.

This clone appeared a few times. V usage is TRBV28 and J usage is TRBJ2-7; D not certain. The V end was cut by 6 bases, the J end by 0 bases, with 9 bases between. This CDR3 is built from 13 residues. Germline values: CDR1 MDHEN, CDR2 SYDVKM. The CDR3 sequence: CASRVTASYEQYF. In nucleotides, the CDR3 is TGTGCCAGCAGGGTAACAGCCTCCTACGAGCAGTACTTC.

This rearrangement joins TRBV29-1 to TRBJ2-3, with a tentative D call TRBD1 (6 bases). CDR3 size: 14 residues. V lost 4 bases to trimming and J lost 0 bases, with 11 bases between them. Germline assignment: CDR1 SQVTM and CDR2 ANQGSEA. The CDR3 DNA reads as TGCAGCGTTGTTCAGGGGACAAGCACAGATACGCAGTATTTT. Amino acids: CSVVQGTSTDTQYF.

The J gene is TRBJ1-4, the V gene TRBV11-2; TRBD1 agrees at 8 bases. Germline V gene lookup returns CDR1 SGHAT and CDR2 FQNNGV. The length of the CDR3 is 15 residues. V trimming: 5 bases; J trimming: 7 bases; junction bases outside the gene matches: 9. CDR3: CASSRRGQGGEKLFF. DNA of the CDR3: TGTGCCAGCAGCAGAAGAGGACAGGGAGGTGAAAAACTGTTTTTT.

The rearrangement uses TRBV10-3 and TRBJ2-5, with TRBD1 matching 7 bases. This CDR3 comprises 15 residues. V shed 4 bases and J 2 bases; nucleotides not matched to a gene: 7. Germline values: CDR1 ENHRY, CDR2 SYGVKD. The CDR3 coding sequence is TGTGCCATCAGTGGAGGGACAGTGACACAAGAGACCCAGTACTTC. Residues: CAISGGTVTQETQYF.

This chain uses TRBV29-1 with TRBJ2-1, with 11 bases aligning to TRBD2. Germline CDR1 SQVTM, CDR2 ANQGSEA. The V gene end was trimmed by 4 bases and the J gene end by 10 bases; junction bases not matched to a gene: 3. This CDR3 spans 12 amino acids. The CDR3 protein is CSVAGTSGEQFF. DNA of the CDR3: TGCAGCGTTGCGGGGACTAGCGGCGAGCAGTTCTTC.

The chain employs TRBV18 and TRBJ2-1; 10 positions match TRBD2. The germline CDR1 and CDR2 sequences are KGHSH and LQKENI. Losses at the gene ends were 5 bases for V and 10 bases for J; bases not matched to a gene: 11. The CDR3 spans 15 residues. The CDR3 nucleotides read TGTGCCAGCTCATCCCTACTAGCGGGGTCTGGGGAGCAGTTCTTC. It encodes CASSSLLAGSGEQFF.

A word on this clone: The same CDR3 is also encoded by other DNA sequences in this sample. V gene TRBV19 combines with J gene TRBJ1-2, with no clear D. CDR1 is LNHDA and CDR2 is SQIVND in the germline V gene (reference sequence). Trimming took 2 bases from V and 5 from J, leaving 6 bases between them. The CDR3 sequence is 12 residues long. DNA for the CDR3: TGTGCCAGTAGTATATCGGTTTATGGCTACACCTTC. It specifies CASSISVYGYTF.

Here the CDR3 DNA reads TGTGCCAGCAGTCGGACAGTTTATAGCAATCAGCCCCAGCATTTT. It is translated as CASSRTVYSNQPQHF. The gene calls are TRBV27 and TRBJ1-5; D might be TRBD1 (6 bases). CDR1 and CDR2 (germline): MNHEY, SMNVEV (reference sequence). V was pared by 5 bases and J by 0 bases, with 11 bases between. The CDR3 sequence is 15 residues long.

V and J are TRBV29-1 and TRBJ2-3, with D possibly TRBD2 on 7 matching bases. CDR1 SQVTM and CDR2 ANQGSEA come from the germline V gene. V was clipped by 6 bases and J by 1 base, with 17 bases between them. The CDR3 totals 15 residues. The CDR3 DNA reads as TGCAGCGTCCAGGGGTATCGGGAGGGCACAGATACGCAGTATTTT. Protein: CSVQGYREGTDTQYF.

This clone was detected once. The J gene is TRBJ2-7, the V gene TRBV6-5; D might be TRBD2 (5 bases). CDR1 is MNHEY and CDR2 is SVGAGI in the germline V gene. This CDR3 has 16 residues. Trimming cost V 0 bases and J 0 bases, with 12 bases left between them. Written as DNA, the CDR3 is TGTGCCAGCAGTTACTCGGAGGTGGCAAACTCCTACGAGCAGTACTTC. As protein: CASSYSEVANSYEQYF.

This chain links TRBV7-9 with TRBJ1-5; no clear D. Trimming stripped 3 bases from V and 4 bases from J, with 13 bases between. Germline CDR1 SEHNR, CDR2 FQNEAQ (reference sequence). The CDR3 is 15 residues long. The CDR3 nucleotides read TGTGCCAGCAGCTTGGACCTGGGGTGGAATCAGCCCCAGCATTTT. This encodes CASSLDLGWNQPQHF.

This chain connects TRBV30 to TRBJ2-5; D gene ambiguous. The CDR3 runs to 12 residues. V was clipped by 3 bases and J by 5 bases, with 10 bases between them. Germline V gene lookup returns CDR1 GTSNPN and CDR2 SVGIG (reference sequence). CDR3 sequence reads: CAWRGQRETQYF. CDR3 bases: TGTGCCTGGAGGGGCCAGAGGGAGACCCAGTACTTC.